A selection of T cell receptor beta chains follows, all from one sample in a study of cytomegalovirus exposure and HLA in healthy donors. Libraries were prepared by immunoSEQ multiplex PCR; TCRdb keeps only in-frame clonotypes and omits some of them. The sample records 85,000 to 90,000 clones, 96% being singletons. The sample comprised PBMCs. Every receptor here comes from a man aged 18 to 30 in good health and CMV-seronegative. The CDR3 runs from the conserved cysteine through the conserved F or W. Fields, in order: CDR3 length, V gene, J gene, clone size, D gene, CDR3 DNA, CDR3 protein. D genes are given only for firm matches. Clone size is stated in some rows and not others, as once, few, many or a class when expanded.

cdr3_length: 15
v_call: TRBV5-1
j_call: TRBJ2-1
clone_size: NA
d_call: NA
cdr3_nt: TGCGCCAGCAGCCGACTAACCGGGAGTGATAATGAGCAGTTCTTC
cdr3_aa: CASSRLTGSDNEQFF

cdr3_length: 13
v_call: TRBV30
j_call: TRBJ1-1
clone_size: NA
d_call: NA
cdr3_nt: TGTGCCTGGAGTGTAACCAGAAACACTGAAGCTTTCTTT
cdr3_aa: CAWSVTRNTEAFF

cdr3_length: 14
v_call: TRBV10-3
j_call: TRBJ2-1
clone_size: NA
d_call: NA
cdr3_nt: TGTGCCATCAGAGCAGGTAGCTCCTACAATGAGCAGTTCTTC
cdr3_aa: CAIRAGSSYNEQFF

cdr3_length: 14
v_call: TRBV5-6
j_call: TRBJ1-5
clone_size: NA
d_call: TRBD1
cdr3_nt: TGTGCCAGCAGCACGACAGGGAGAAATCAGCCCCAGCATTTT
cdr3_aa: CASSTTGRNQPQHF

cdr3_length: 15
v_call: TRBV6-1
j_call: TRBJ1-2
clone_size: NA
d_call: NA
cdr3_nt: TGTGCCAGCAGTGAATCAGGGGCAAACGGCTATGGCTACACCTTC
cdr3_aa: CASSESGANGYGYTF

cdr3_length: 15
v_call: TRBV9
j_call: TRBJ2-7
clone_size: NA
d_call: NA
cdr3_nt: TGTGCCAGCAGCGTAGCCCCACAGTTCTCCTACGAGCAGTACTTC
cdr3_aa: CASSVAPQFSYEQYF

cdr3_length: 14
v_call: TRBV29-1
j_call: TRBJ2-7
clone_size: NA
d_call: TRBD1
cdr3_nt: TGCAGCGTTGGTGGGACAGGCGCCACCTACGAGCAGTACTTC
cdr3_aa: CSVGGTGATYEQYF

cdr3_length: 16
v_call: TRBV7-9
j_call: TRBJ2-7
clone_size: once
d_call: NA
cdr3_nt: TGTGCCAGCAGCTTAGTAGTACAGACACTCTCCTACGAGCAGTACTTC
cdr3_aa: CASSLVVQTLSYEQYF

cdr3_length: 16
v_call: TRBV4-1
j_call: TRBJ2-3
clone_size: once
d_call: NA
cdr3_nt: TGCGCCAGCAGCGGGCGGACATTTTTTCAGACAGATACGCAGTATTTT
cdr3_aa: CASSGRTFFQTDTQYF

cdr3_length: 13
v_call: TRBV27
j_call: TRBJ2-3
clone_size: NA
d_call: NA
cdr3_nt: TGTGCCAGCAGTCTTAATTTTGGCGATACGCAGTATTTT
cdr3_aa: CASSLNFGDTQYF

cdr3_length: 14
v_call: TRBV6-1
j_call: TRBJ2-7
clone_size: NA
d_call: NA
cdr3_nt: TGTGCCAGCAATACTCGCGGGAACCCCTACGAGCAGTACTTC
cdr3_aa: CASNTRGNPYEQYF

cdr3_length: 15
v_call: TRBV4-3
j_call: TRBJ1-1
clone_size: NA
d_call: TRBD1
cdr3_nt: TGCGCCAGCAGCCCAGGACAGGTGCGCGAGATTGAAGCTTTCTTT
cdr3_aa: CASSPGQVREIEAFF

cdr3_length: 12
v_call: TRBV2
j_call: TRBJ2-3
clone_size: NA
d_call: NA
cdr3_nt: TGTGCCAGCATGGTAGCATCCGATACGCAGTATTTT
cdr3_aa: CASMVASDTQYF

cdr3_length: 13
v_call: TRBV27
j_call: TRBJ1-3
clone_size: NA
d_call: NA
cdr3_nt: TGTGCCAGCAGAGGGGGCTCTGGAAACACCATATATTTT
cdr3_aa: CASRGGSGNTIYF

cdr3_length: 12
v_call: TRBV5-3
j_call: TRBJ1-2
clone_size: NA
d_call: NA
cdr3_nt: TGTGCCAGCACCCAGGGGCCCTATGGCTACACCTTC
cdr3_aa: CASTQGPYGYTF

cdr3_length: 17
v_call: TRBV4-3
j_call: TRBJ2-1
clone_size: few
d_call: NA
cdr3_nt: TGCGCCAGCAGCCAAGATCCCGGTCCGTCCTCCTACAATGAGCAGTTCTTC
cdr3_aa: CASSQDPGPSSYNEQFF

cdr3_length: 16
v_call: TRBV28
j_call: TRBJ2-3
clone_size: NA
d_call: NA
cdr3_nt: TGTGCCAGCAGTTTATGGTCCCAGGGTAGCACAGATACGCAGTATTTT
cdr3_aa: CASSLWSQGSTDTQYF

cdr3_length: 14
v_call: TRBV10-2
j_call: TRBJ2-3
clone_size: NA
d_call: TRBD2
cdr3_nt: TGCGCCAGCAGGTTAGCGGGAAACACAGATACGCAGTATTTT
cdr3_aa: CASRLAGNTDTQYF

cdr3_length: 14
v_call: TRBV29-1
j_call: TRBJ2-1
clone_size: NA
d_call: NA
cdr3_nt: TGCAGCGTTGTAGGGGGTGACGCGCCCAATGAGCAGTTCTTC
cdr3_aa: CSVVGGDAPNEQFF

cdr3_length: 14
v_call: TRBV19
j_call: TRBJ1-1
clone_size: NA
d_call: NA
cdr3_nt: TGTGCCAGTAGTATGGGGCAGTTGAACACTGAAGCTTTCTTT
cdr3_aa: CASSMGQLNTEAFF

cdr3_length: 17
v_call: TRBV4-1
j_call: TRBJ2-3
clone_size: NA
d_call: TRBD2
cdr3_nt: TGCGCCAGCAGCCAAGATTGGGATAGCGGGGTACCAGATACGCAGTATTTT
cdr3_aa: CASSQDWDSGVPDTQYF

cdr3_length: 14
v_call: TRBV19
j_call: TRBJ1-2
clone_size: NA
d_call: NA
cdr3_nt: TGTGCCAGTAGTGCCCAACGGGGAAACTATGGCTACACCTTC
cdr3_aa: CASSAQRGNYGYTF